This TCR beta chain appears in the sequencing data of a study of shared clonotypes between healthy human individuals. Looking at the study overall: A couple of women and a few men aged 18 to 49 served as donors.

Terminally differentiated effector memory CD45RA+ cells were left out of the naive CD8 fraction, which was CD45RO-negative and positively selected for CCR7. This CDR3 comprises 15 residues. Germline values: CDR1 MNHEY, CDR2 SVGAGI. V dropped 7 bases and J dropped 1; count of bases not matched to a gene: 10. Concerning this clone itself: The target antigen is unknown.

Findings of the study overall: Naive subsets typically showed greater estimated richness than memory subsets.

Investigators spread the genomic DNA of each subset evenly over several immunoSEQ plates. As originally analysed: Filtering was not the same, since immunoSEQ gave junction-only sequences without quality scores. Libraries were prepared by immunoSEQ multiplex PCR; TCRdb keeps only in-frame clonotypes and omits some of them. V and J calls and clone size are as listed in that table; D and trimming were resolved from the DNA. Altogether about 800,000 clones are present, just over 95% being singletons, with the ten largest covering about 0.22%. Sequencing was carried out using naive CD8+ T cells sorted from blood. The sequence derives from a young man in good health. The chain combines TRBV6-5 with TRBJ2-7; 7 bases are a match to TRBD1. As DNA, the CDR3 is TGTGCCAGCAATCAAGGACAGGCTTTGTCCTACGAGCAGTACTTC. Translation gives CASNQGQALSYEQYF.